One sample yielded the 21 T cell receptor beta chains listed below, sequenced in a study of T-cell reconstitution after alpha-beta-depleted transplantation in children. The library targeted TCRbeta and was prepared with unique molecular identifiers. TCRdb reanalysed the PCR reads using MiXCR and keeps one entry per CDR3 protein. The sample has 280,000 or so distinct CDR3 sequences; roughly 12% are singletons. The sample was peripheral blood, taken 180 days after TCRalphabeta/CD19-depleted stem cell transplant. Every receptor here comes from a male patient between 2 and 10 years old who had a stem cell transplant for chronic granulomatous disease, so the T cells may come from the graft donor.

This clonotype was counted ten times or more. This chain joins TRBV15 and TRBJ2-5; no definite D call. The length of the CDR3 is 14 residues. V shed 1 base and J shed 0 bases, with 6 bases lying between them. CDR1 and CDR2 (germline): LNHNV, YYDKDF (reference sequence). CDR3 amino acids: CATSRVGNQETQYF. CDR3 sequence (DNA): TGTGCCACCAGCAGAGTAGGGAACCAAGAGACCCAGTACTTC. The full variable domain, in which reference TRBV15 and TRBJ2-5 provide the parts outside the CDR3, is DAMVIQNPRYQVTQFGKPVTLSCSQTLNHNVMYWYQQKSSQAPKLLFHYYDKDFNNEADTPDNFQSRRPNTSFCFLDIRSPGLGDTAMYLCATSRVGNQETQYFGPGTRLLVL.

V is TRBV25-1 and J is TRBJ1-1; D unresolved. Germline V gives CDR1 MGHDK, CDR2 SYGVNS. Trimming took off 3 bases at V and 1 base at J, with 15 bases between the two ends. The CDR3 runs to 16 residues. The CDR3: CASSEGIGPGNTEAFF. For the CDR3, the DNA is TGTGCCAGCAGTGAGGGGATAGGACCGGGGAACACTGAAGCTTTCTTT.

Only a few counts were recorded for this clonotype. This chain connects TRBV28 to TRBJ2-1, with no clear D. The germline V gene encodes CDR1 MDHEN and CDR2 SYDVKM. The ends were cut back, 2 bases at V and 5 bases at J, with 13 bases in the middle. This CDR3 spans 15 amino acids. The CDR3 DNA is TGTGCCAGCAGTTTAATTGGCCCGAGAAACAATGAGCAGTTCTTC. Translation gives CASSLIGPRNNEQFF.

The chain links TRBV28 to TRBJ2-1, with D unresolved. CDR1 MDHEN and CDR2 SYDVKM come from the germline V gene. The V end was cut by 3 bases, the J end by 5 bases, with 11 bases between. This CDR3 comprises 14 residues. The chain's CDR3 is CASSFWSVNNEQFF. CDR3 bases: TGTGCCAGCAGTTTTTGGTCCGTGAACAATGAGCAGTTCTTC. Drawing the rest from reference TRBV28 and TRBJ2-1, the complete variable domain is DVKVTQSSRYLVKRTGEKVFLECVQDMDHENMFWYRQDPGLGLRLIYFSYDVKMKEKGDIPEGYSVSREKKERFSLILESASTNQTSMYLCASSFWSVNNEQFFGPGTRLTVL.

The CDR3 here is CATSRDLMNRQGYNEQFF. The CDR3 DNA follows: TGTGCCACCAGCAGAGATTTGATGAACAGGCAGGGTTACAATGAGCAGTTCTTC. The chain carries TRBV15 and TRBJ2-1; TRBD1 might be the D (5 bases). The CDR3 spans 18 residues. V lost 0 bases and J lost 4, with 19 bases in between. CDR1 and CDR2 (germline): LNHNV, YYDKDF (reference sequence).

Ten or more counts support this clonotype. The J gene is TRBJ2-1, the V gene TRBV6-5, with 12 bases fitting TRBD1. V shed 3 bases, J shed 2 bases, and the junction held 8 bases outside the gene matches. Germline values: CDR1 MNHEY, CDR2 SVGAGI. The length of the CDR3 is 18 residues. CDR3 DNA: TGTGCCAGCAGTTATTGGGACAGGGGGCGTTGGGCCTACAATGAGCAGTTCTTC. The encoded protein is CASSYWDRGRWAYNEQFF.

Ten or more counts support this clonotype. The chain couples TRBV29-1 to TRBJ2-3; TRBD1 might be the D (5 bases). Germline V gene data show CDR1 as SQVTM and CDR2 as ANQGSEA. CDR3 size: 13 residues. Trimming stripped 6 bases from V and 7 bases from J, with 17 bases between. This CDR3 is CSVGNRNTYTQYF. The CDR3 region has the DNA TGCAGCGTAGGGAACAGGAACACGTATACGCAGTATTTT.

Concerning this clonotype: A much larger clonotype is one base distant, so this may be a read error. This chain joins TRBV7-9 and TRBJ2-3; maybe TRBD1 (6 bases). The CDR3 has 15 amino acids. Trimming removed 7 bases at V and 8 bases at J, with 22 bases between. The germline gives CDR1 SEHNR, CDR2 FQNEAQ (reference sequence). The DNA for the CDR3 is TGTGCCAGCAACCTAGAAACCAGGGGTTTAGGTACGCAGTATTTT. Its translation is CASNLETRGLGTQYF.

In the case of this clonotype: A single base separates this from a much larger clone, so it may be a read error. The V call is TRBV6-2 or TRBV6-3, the J call TRBJ2-7; 10 nucleotides match TRBD1. CDR3 size: 16 residues. Germline loops: CDR1 MNHEY, CDR2 SVGEGT. Losses at the gene ends were 11 bases for V and 0 bases for J; bases not matched to a gene: 13. The CDR3 loop reads CAGTPGTGASSYEQYF. CDR3 DNA sequence: TGTGCCGGCACCCCAGGGACAGGGGCCAGCTCCTACGAGCAGTACTTC.

This clonotype was observed a few times. The chain couples TRBV25-1 to TRBJ2-7; 7 bases map to TRBD1. V lost 1 base and J lost 4; bases outside the gene matches: 4. The CDR3 totals 14 residues. Germline assignment: CDR1 MGHDK and CDR2 SYGVNS. The CDR3 sequence is CASSESGQFYEQYF. The CDR3, as DNA: TGTGCCAGCAGTGAATCGGGACAGTTTTACGAGCAGTACTTC.

The sample holds many counts of this clonotype. This chain uses TRBV20-1 with TRBJ1-6; the D is unclear. The CDR3 is 15 amino acids. V dropped 6 bases and J dropped 4 bases, with 16 bases sitting between them. Germline V CDR1 and CDR2: DFQATT, SNEGSKA (reference sequence). The CDR3 coding sequence is TGCAGTGCCAGAAAACAATCGGGGTATAATTCACCCCTCCACTTT. Translating it yields CSARKQSGYNSPLHF.

In this sample, this clonotype turned up many times. The gene calls are TRBV7-2 and TRBJ2-5, with D possibly matching TRBD2 (7 bases). Germline lookup yields CDR1 SGHTA and CDR2 FQGNSA. With 5 bases removed from V and 1 base from J, the gap between germline ends came to 14 bases. CDR3 length: 15 amino acids. For the CDR3, the DNA is TGTGCCAGCAGCATAGGGGGGGCACCCCAAGAGACCCAGTACTTC. Amino acids: CASSIGGAPQETQYF. The full variable domain, completed using reference TRBV7-2 and TRBJ2-5, is GAGVSQSPSNKVTEKGKDVELRCDPISGHTALYWYRQSLGQGLEFLIYFQGNSAPDKSGLPSDRFSAERTGGSVSTLTIQRTQQEDSAVYLCASSIGGAPQETQYFGPGTRLLVL.

As regards this clonotype: A much larger clone is a single base away; this may be a read error. V usage is TRBV19 and J usage is TRBJ1-6; unclear D gene. Germline assignment: CDR1 LNHDA and CDR2 SQIVND (reference sequence). The CDR3 runs to 16 residues. CDR3 amino acids: CASTTLDHRGSSLLHF. CDR3 in DNA: TGTGCCAGTACCACCCTGGACCACAGAGGGAGTTCACTCCTCCACTTT.

Ten or more counts support this clonotype. The chain uses TRBV5-5 and TRBJ2-1; 11 bases are shared with TRBD2. This CDR3 spans 16 amino acids. V was pared by 2 bases and J by 6 bases, with 7 bases of the junction left unmatched. The germline V gene encodes CDR1 SGHKS and CDR2 YYEKEE (reference sequence). The CDR3 nucleotides read TGTGCCAGCAGCTTTCTAATTAGCGGGAGGGGCAATGAGCAGTTCTTC. This sequence encodes CASSFLISGRGNEQFF.

There are many counts of this clonotype. CDR3 loop: CASSYKGTGANVLTF. The DNA of the CDR3 is TGTGCCAGCAGTTACAAGGGTACTGGGGCCAACGTCCTGACTTTC. The chain recombines TRBV6-5 with TRBJ2-6; D gene ambiguous. Trimming took off 2 bases at V and 2 bases at J, with 7 bases between the two ends. The CDR3 is 15 residues long. Germline V gives CDR1 MNHEY, CDR2 SVGAGI.

This clonotype was counted at least ten times. The chain combines TRBV6-1 with TRBJ1-4, with TRBD1 matching over 8 bases. The V and J ends lost 5 bases and 17 bases, in that order; junction bases with no gene match: 10. Germline V CDR1 and CDR2: MNHNS, SASEGT. The CDR3 covers 12 residues. The CDR3 is CASSTRQGRSFF. The CDR3, as DNA: TGTGCCAGCAGTACCCGACAGGGGAGGAGTTTTTTT.

V and J are TRBV7-2 and TRBJ2-5; D perhaps matches TRBD2 (5 bases). CDR3 size: 15 residues. Germline CDR1 and CDR2: SGHTA and FQGNSA. V was pared by 5 bases and J by 2 bases, with 15 bases between. Written as DNA, the CDR3 is TGTGCCAGCAGCCGCCCACTAGGAAGGCAAGAGACCCAGTACTTC. Residues: CASSRPLGRQETQYF.

The sample holds many counts of this clonotype. V and J are TRBV27 and TRBJ2-3; TRBD1 aligns across 7 bases. V was clipped by 3 bases and J by 3 bases; unmatched bases: 9. CDR1 and CDR2 (germline): MNHEY, SMNVEV (reference sequence). The CDR3 is 16 residues long. The DNA of the CDR3 is TGTGCCAGCAGTTTTGCCAGGGGGATTCGTACAGATACGCAGTATTTT. This encodes CASSFARGIRTDTQYF.

This clonotype was observed once. This chain joins TRBV18 and TRBJ2-3; D tentatively fits TRBD1 or TRBD2 (5 bases each). The CDR3 is made up of 17 amino acids. Germline CDR1 is KGHSH and CDR2 is LQKENI. V was pared by 1 base and J by 0 bases, with 14 bases between. CDR3 sequence (DNA): TGTGCCAGCTCACCACTTGATGTTGGGGGTAGCACAGATACGCAGTATTTT. Amino acids: CASSPLDVGGSTDTQYF.

The rearrangement links TRBV4-3 to TRBJ1-2; TRBD1 aligns across 7 bases. CDR3 size: 16 residues. Germline assignment: CDR1 LGHNA and CDR2 YSLEER. The ends lost 0 bases at V and 8 bases at J; junction bases unmatched: 12. The CDR3 is CASSQDPTGIYRGYTF. In DNA form, the CDR3 reads TGCGCCAGCAGCCAAGACCCGACAGGGATCTACAGGGGCTACACCTTC.

The J gene is TRBJ2-4, the V gene TRBV18; either TRBD1 or TRBD2 may supply D (5 bases each). The CDR3 covers 15 residues. V was cut by 3 bases and J by 4 bases, with 13 bases left in between. The germline gives CDR1 KGHSH, CDR2 LQKENI. The chain's CDR3 is CASSPSGTAKNIQYF. DNA for the CDR3: TGTGCCAGCTCACCTTCCGGGACGGCAAAAAACATTCAGTACTTC.